The clone carrying this T cell receptor beta chain has just one count. This CDR3 comprises 13 residues. Trimming cost V 9 bases and J 6 bases; bases outside gene matches: 10. CDR1 and CDR2 (germline): SGHKS, YYEKEE (reference sequence). This entry comes from a study of blood T cell repertoires in COVID-19. Study in general: The samples span acute and convalescent COVID-19 from the United States, Italy and Spain. T cells, B-cell-depleted T cells, or PBMCs provided the cDNA or gDNA that served as material.

Assay: immunoSEQ multiplex PCR; the TCRdb copy retains only in-frame clones and omits some. The table includes 150,000 to 170,000 clones, roughly 80% detected once. This clonotype was obtained from a woman aged 60-75 years with acute or convalescent COVID-19. The V call is TRBV5-5, the J call TRBJ1-2; 8 bases agree with TRBD1. The sequencing input was peripheral blood. CDR3 in amino acids: CATARGQVDGYTF. CDR3 in DNA: TGTGCCACTGCAAGGGGACAGGTCGATGGCTACACCTTC.